This record covers a single T cell receptor beta chain. Its antigen remains unidentified. Sample time point: week 5, during vaccination. Every single dose of the vaccine, 300 ug of mutant IDH1 20-mer peptide, came with topical imiquimod. This entry belongs to a study of a mutant IDH1 vaccine in newly diagnosed glioma. Study as a whole: Patients came in for eight vaccinations, in weeks 1, 3, 5, 7, 11, 15, 19 and 23. Vaccine administration was initiated 4-6 weeks following radiotherapy alone, or with temozolomide cycles. The treated population exhibited a male proportion of about 62%, a female proportion of around 40%, and a mean age of about 40 years.

The germline V and J ends were trimmed by 3 bases and 9 bases, with 16 bases remaining between them. Germline loops: CDR1 SGHNT, CDR2 YYREEE (reference sequence). This CDR3 is built from 14 residues. Libraries were prepared by immunoSEQ multiplex PCR; TCRdb keeps only in-frame clonotypes and omits some of them. The repertoire holds about 30,000 clones, with around 83% as singletons. Sequenced here: PBMCs, sampled from a glioma patient whose treatment included an IDH1 peptide vaccine. This chain uses TRBV5-4 with TRBJ2-1; D is tentatively TRBD1 or TRBD2 (6 bases each). The receptor was derived from a man aged 30-40 years with glioma. This CDR3 is CASSSLSGGGEQFF. As DNA, the CDR3 is TGTGCCAGCAGCTCCCTGAGCGGAGGGGGTGAGCAGTTCTTC. The complete variable domain, with remaining parts taken from reference TRBV5-4 and TRBJ2-1, reads ETGVTQSPTHLIKTRGQQVTLRCSSQSGHNTVSWYQQALGQGPQFIFQYYREEENGRGNFPPRFSGLQFPNYSSELNVNALELDDSALYLCASSSLSGGGEQFFGPGTRLTVL.